The present T cell receptor (beta chain) was sequenced within a study of cytomegalovirus exposure and HLA in healthy donors. About the research overall: Among the roughly 430 genotyped donors, approximately 82% were placed in the Caucasian-associated ancestry cluster.

The CDR3 length is 14 residues. With 5 bases removed from V and 10 bases from J, the gap between germline ends came to 15 bases. The germline gives CDR1 SGHTA, CDR2 FQGNSA. PCR amplification relied on 60 Vbeta primers (plus 13 Jbeta primers). Repertoires were generated with immunoSEQ multiplex PCR, while TCRdb's copy carries only in-frame clones and drops some. The sample shows approximately 110,000 clones, about 80% of them seen only once. The TCR comes from a middle-aged man in good health and CMV-seronegative. This chain links TRBV7-2 with TRBJ1-6, with D perhaps matching TRBD1 (6 bases). Sequenced sample: PBMCs. Here the CDR3 reads CASSPAGGQSPLHF. The CDR3 DNA follows: TGTGCCAGCAGCCCCGCGGGGGGGCAGTCACCCCTCCACTTT.